This T cell receptor beta chain was sequenced in a study of shared clonotypes between healthy human individuals. Assay: immunoSEQ multiplex PCR; the TCRdb copy retains only in-frame clones and omits some. The table shows 2.3 million or so clones, with 85% to 95% occurring only once. Germline V CDR1 and CDR2: MGHRA, YSYEKL. Trimming cost V 0 bases and J 2 bases, with 20 bases left between them. The CDR3 is 18 amino acids. The chain carries TRBV4-1 and TRBJ2-7, with D perhaps TRBD2 (5 bases). Specimen: naive CD4+ T cells from PBMCs. The subset here: CD45RA+ positively selected. This clonotype originated in a man between 18 and 35 years old in good health. Some clones in this sample may be carry-over from other donors' samples. DNA of the CDR3: TGCGCCAGCAGCCAAGATCCCCTAGGACTCAAAAGGCCCTACGAGCAGTACTTC. Translation: CASSQDPLGLKRPYEQYF.